Described below is a single T cell receptor beta chain sequence and its context. The DNA is left out, because the CDR3 cannot be placed on it with certainty; the CDR3 is given as TCRdb lists it. Sample-barcoded 5' priming and a J-beta primer mix drove a second PCR of roughly 6 to 12 cycles. TCRdb redid the calling of the 5' RACE reads with MiXCR, one entry per CDR3 protein. The sample lists 700,000 to 800,000 distinct CDR3 sequences; 40% to 45% were seen once. Healthy individuals of Caucasian origin from Russia, aged 6 to 90, served as donors. Samples had at least 6.5 million PBMCs isolated from them. The CDR3 contains 14 residues when both ends are counted. Germline assignment: CDR1 SGHRS and CDR2 YFSETQ. These data come from a study of blood T cells in healthy people across ages.

The TCR comes from an older woman in good health. The specimen was blood. This chain links TRBV5-1 with TRBJ1-2; the table's D call of TRBD1 was not tested on the DNA. The CDR3 is CASSWGQGTYGHTF.